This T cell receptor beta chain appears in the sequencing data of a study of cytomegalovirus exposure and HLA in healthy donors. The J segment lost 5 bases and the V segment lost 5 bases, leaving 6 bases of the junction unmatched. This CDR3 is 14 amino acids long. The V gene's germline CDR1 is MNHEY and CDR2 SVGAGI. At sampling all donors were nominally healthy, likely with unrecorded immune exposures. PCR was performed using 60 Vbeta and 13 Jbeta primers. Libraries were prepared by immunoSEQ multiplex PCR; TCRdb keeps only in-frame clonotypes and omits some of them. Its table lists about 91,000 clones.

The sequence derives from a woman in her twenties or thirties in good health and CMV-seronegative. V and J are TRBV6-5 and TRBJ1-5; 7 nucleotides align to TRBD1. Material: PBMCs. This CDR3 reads CASSLQGRYQPQHF. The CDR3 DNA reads TGTGCCAGCAGTCTACAGGGGCGGTATCAGCCCCAGCATTTT.